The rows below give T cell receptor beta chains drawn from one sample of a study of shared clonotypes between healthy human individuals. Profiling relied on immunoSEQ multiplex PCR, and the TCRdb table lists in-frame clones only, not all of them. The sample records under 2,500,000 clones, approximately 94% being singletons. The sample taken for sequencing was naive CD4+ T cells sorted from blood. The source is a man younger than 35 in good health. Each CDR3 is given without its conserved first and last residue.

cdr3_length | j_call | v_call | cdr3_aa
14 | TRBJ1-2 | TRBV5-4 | ASSPKSRGLDYGYT
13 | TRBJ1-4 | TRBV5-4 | ASSLGRGLGEKLF
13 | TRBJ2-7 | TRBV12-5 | ASAPRGGRAYEQY
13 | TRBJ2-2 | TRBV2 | ASSHRDRNTGELF
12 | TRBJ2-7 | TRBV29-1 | SAKGLAGTTKQY
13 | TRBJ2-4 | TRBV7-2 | ASSDINRVPNIQY
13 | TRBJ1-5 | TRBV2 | ASSAGTVGNQPQH
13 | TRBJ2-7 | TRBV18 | ASSPPGSSSYEQY
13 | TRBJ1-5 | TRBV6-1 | ASSTYQVGNQPQH
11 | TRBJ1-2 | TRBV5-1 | ASSTGQLYGYT
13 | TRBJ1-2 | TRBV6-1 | ASLQGGNTNYGYT
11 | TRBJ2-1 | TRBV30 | AWSDRLPNEQF
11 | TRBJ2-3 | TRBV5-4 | ASSFRREDTQY
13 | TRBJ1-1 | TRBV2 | ASSGIQKSNTEAF
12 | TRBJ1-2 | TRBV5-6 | ASRSQAGSYGYT
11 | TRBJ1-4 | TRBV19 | ASSSQGSEKLF
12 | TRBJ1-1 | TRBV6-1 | ASSLPRGGTEAF
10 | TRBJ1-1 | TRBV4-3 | ASSHRNTEAF
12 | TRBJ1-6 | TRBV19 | ASSTTGRNSPLH
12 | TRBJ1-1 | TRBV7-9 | ASSRQNMNTEAF
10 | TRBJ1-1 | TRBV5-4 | ASSLDGTVAF
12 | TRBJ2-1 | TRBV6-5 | ASSYAGRRNEQF
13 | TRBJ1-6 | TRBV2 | ASSETPGYNSPLH
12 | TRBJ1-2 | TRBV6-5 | ASSYSNNPYGYT
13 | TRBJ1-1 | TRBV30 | AWSPPSLGHTEAF
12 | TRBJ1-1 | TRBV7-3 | ASSLAGEDTEAF
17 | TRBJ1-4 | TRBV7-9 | ASSPGTLTYHATNEKLF
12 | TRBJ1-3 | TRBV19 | ASSGASSGNTIY
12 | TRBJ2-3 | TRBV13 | ASSLESPFDTQY
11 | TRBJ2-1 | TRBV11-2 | ASSSSTYNEQF
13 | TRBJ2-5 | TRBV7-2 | ASSLQGSFQETQY
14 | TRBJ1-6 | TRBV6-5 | ASSLGWDSYNSPLH
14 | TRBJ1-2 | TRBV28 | ASSWTGGAPLGGYT
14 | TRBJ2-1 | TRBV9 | ASSVDLAGDYNEQF
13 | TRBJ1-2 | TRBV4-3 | ASSQDGRTNNGYT
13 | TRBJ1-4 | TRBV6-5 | ASSLRQGFREKLF
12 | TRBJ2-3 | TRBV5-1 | ASSLIGGTDTQY
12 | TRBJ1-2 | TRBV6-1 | ASRPTQGNYGYT
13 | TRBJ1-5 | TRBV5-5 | ASSLVPTGGQPQH
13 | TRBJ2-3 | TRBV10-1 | ASSVDRAGTDTQY
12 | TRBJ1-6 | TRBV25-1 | ASSLPGGNSPLH
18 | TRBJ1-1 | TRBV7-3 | ASSREPSRDSGRNPTEAF
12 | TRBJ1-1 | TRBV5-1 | ASSPGTQNTEAF
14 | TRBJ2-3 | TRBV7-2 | ASSSLVKAITDTQY
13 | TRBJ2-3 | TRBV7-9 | ASSLGGYGTDTQY
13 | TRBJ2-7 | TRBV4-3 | ASSQDLGYSYEQY
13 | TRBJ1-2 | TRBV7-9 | ASSLLAGSTYGYT
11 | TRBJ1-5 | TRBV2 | ASRENSNQPQH